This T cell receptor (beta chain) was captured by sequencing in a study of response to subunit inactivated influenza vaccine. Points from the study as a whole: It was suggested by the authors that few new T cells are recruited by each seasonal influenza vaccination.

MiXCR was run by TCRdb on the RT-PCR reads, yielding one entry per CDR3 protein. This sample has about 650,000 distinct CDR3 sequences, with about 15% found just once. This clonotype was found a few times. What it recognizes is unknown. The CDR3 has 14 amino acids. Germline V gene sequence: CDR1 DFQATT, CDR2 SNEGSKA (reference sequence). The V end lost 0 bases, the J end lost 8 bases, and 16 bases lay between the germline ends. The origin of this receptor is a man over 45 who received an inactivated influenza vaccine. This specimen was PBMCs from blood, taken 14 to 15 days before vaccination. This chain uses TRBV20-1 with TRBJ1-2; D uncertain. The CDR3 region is CSARDQATSLGYTF. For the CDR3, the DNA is TGCAGTGCTAGAGATCAGGCCACTTCTCTGGGCTACACCTTC.